This TCR beta chain came from a study of metastatic and nonmetastatic thyroid tumors. Study in general: The comparison covered peripheral blood and tumor or nodule tissue in malignant and benign thyroid patients.

V lost 6 bases and J lost 1, with 9 bases in between. The germline CDR1 and CDR2 sequences are MRHNA and SNTAGT. CDR3 size: 13 residues. Prior to thyroid surgery, none of the patients had received any treatment. In the source study's methods: Clinicopathological groups differed in CDR3, with these differences serving to build a distant-metastasis classifier for papillary thyroid cancer. From the PCR reads, TCRdb re-called clones with MiXCR. The V and J calls follow TCRdb's processing rather than the paper's. Of some 15,000 clones listed, 3% to 4% were seen once; the top ten hold about 22%. The receptor's source is a female donor with papillary thyroid cancer or a benign thyroid nodule (not recorded which). Some clones in this sample may be carry-over from other donors' samples. The V and J genes are TRBV6-4 and TRBJ1-1, with no clear D. Sequenced input: tumor tissue. The CDR3 is CASRRNPNTEAFF. The CDR3 nucleotides read TGTGCCAGCAGAAGAAACCCGAACACTGAAGCTTTCTTT.